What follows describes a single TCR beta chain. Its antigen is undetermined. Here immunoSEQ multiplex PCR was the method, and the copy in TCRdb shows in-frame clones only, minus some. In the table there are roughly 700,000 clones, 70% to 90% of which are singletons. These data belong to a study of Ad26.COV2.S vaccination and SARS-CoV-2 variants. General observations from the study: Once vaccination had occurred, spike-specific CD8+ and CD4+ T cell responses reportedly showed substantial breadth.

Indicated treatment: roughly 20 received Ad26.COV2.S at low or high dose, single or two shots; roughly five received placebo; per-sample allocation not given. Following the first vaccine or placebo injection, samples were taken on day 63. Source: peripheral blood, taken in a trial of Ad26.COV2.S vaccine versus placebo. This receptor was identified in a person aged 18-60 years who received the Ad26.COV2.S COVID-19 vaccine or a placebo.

CDR3 in DNA: TGTGCCAGCAGTCCAGGGTACCAGGGACTCACCGGGGAGCTGTTTTTT. Translation: CASSPGYQGLTGELFF. J is TRBJ2-2 and V is TRBV3-1 (or the pseudogene TRBV3-2); tentatively, D is TRBD2 (6 bases). The CDR3 consists of 16 residues. V was trimmed by 6 bases and J by 4 bases, leaving 18 bases between them. Germline V gene lookup returns CDR1 LGHDT and CDR2 YNNKEL (reference sequence).